The clone carrying this TCR beta chain was counted only a few times. Its cognate antigen is unknown. This PCR relied on a set of 60 Vbeta primers and 13 Jbeta primers. Generated by immunoSEQ multiplex PCR, the TCRdb table keeps only in-frame clones and is missing some. Of roughly 190,000 clones detected, roughly 9.4% appear once; the ten largest clones hold 1% to 1.5%. This specimen comes from a study of cytomegalovirus exposure and HLA in healthy donors. Study results and caveats: A later analysis showed TCR association rates differing by HLA locus, peaking at DRB1 and lowest at HLA-C.

The V gene's germline CDR1 is LNHDA and CDR2 SQIVND (reference sequence). The CDR3 runs to 14 residues. With V trimmed by 5 bases and J by 1 base, 5 bases remained unmatched. V usage is TRBV19 and J usage is TRBJ2-7, with TRBD1 matching 7 bases. This TCR came from a woman aged 30 to 39 in good health and CMV-seropositive. The sequencing input was PBMCs. This chain's CDR3 is CASSLRTGSYEQYF. Written as DNA, the CDR3 is TGTGCCAGTAGTCTTAGGACAGGTTCCTACGAGCAGTACTTC.